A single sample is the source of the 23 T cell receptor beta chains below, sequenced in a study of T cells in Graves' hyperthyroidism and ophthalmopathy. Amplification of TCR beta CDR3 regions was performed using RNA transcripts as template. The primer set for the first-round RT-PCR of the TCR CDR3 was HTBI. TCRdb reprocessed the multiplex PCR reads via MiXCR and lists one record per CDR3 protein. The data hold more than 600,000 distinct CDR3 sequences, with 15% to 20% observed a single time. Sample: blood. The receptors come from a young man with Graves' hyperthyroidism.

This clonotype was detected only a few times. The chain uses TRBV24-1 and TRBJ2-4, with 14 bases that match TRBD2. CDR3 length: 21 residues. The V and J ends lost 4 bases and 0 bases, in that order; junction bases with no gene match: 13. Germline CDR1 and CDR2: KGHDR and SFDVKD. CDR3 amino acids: CATSDRRLAGGPAVAKNIQYF. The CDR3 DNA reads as TGTGCCACCAGTGACCGGAGACTAGCGGGAGGGCCAGCAGTAGCCAAAAACATTCAGTACTTC.

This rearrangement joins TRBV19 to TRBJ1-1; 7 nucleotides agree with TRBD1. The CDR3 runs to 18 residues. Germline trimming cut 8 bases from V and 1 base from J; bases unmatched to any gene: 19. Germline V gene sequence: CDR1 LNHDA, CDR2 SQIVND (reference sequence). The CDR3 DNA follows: TGTGCCAGTTCAGGACGCCAGGCCCGGACAGGTTGGAACACTGAAGCTTTCTTT. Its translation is CASSGRQARTGWNTEAFF.

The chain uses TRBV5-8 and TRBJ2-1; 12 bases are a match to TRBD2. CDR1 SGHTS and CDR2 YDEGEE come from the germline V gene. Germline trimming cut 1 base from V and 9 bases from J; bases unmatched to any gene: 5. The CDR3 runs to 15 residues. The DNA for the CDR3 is TGTGCCAGCAGCTTGCGACTAGCGGGAGAAGCTGAGCAGTTCTTC. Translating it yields CASSLRLAGEAEQFF.

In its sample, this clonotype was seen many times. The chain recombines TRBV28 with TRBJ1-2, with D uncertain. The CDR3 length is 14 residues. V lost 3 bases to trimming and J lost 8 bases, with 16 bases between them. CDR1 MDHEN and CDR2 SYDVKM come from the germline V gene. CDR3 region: CASSLWGNPGGYTF. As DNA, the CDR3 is TGTGCCAGCAGTTTGTGGGGTAACCCGGGAGGCTACACCTTC.

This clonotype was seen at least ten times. The CDR3: CATTKGTRNTEAFF. The CDR3 DNA reads TGTGCCACCACCAAAGGCACAAGAAACACTGAAGCTTTCTTT. The chain is built from TRBV15 and TRBJ1-1; D ambiguous. Trimming cost V 7 bases and J 2 bases, with 14 bases left between them. The CDR3 contains 14 residues. Germline V lookup: CDR1 LNHNV, CDR2 YYDKDF (reference sequence). Full variable domain (remainder filled in from reference TRBV15 and TRBJ1-1): DAMVIQNPRYQVTQFGKPVTLSCSQTLNHNVMYWYQQKSSQAPKLLFHYYDKDFNNEADTPDNFQSRRPNTSFCFLDIRSPGLGDTAMYLCATTKGTRNTEAFFGQGTRLTVV.

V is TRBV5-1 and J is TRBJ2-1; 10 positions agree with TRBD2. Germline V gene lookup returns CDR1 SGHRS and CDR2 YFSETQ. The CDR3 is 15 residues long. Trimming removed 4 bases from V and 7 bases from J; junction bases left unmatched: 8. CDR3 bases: TGCGCCAGCAGCCCCAACCAGGGACTAGCGAATGAGCAGTTCTTC. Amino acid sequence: CASSPNQGLANEQFF. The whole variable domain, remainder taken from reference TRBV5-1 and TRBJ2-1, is KAGVTQTPRYLIKTRGQQVTLSCSPISGHRSVSWYQQTPGQGLQFLFEYFSETQRNKGNFPGRFSGRQFSNSRSEMNVSTLELGDSALYLCASSPNQGLANEQFFGPGTRLTVL.

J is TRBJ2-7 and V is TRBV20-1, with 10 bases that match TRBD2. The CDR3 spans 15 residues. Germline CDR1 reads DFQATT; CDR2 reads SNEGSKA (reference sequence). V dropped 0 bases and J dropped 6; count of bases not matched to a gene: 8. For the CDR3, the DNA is TGCAGTGCTAGAGATCGGCTAGCGGGAGCCCTCGAGCAGTACTTC. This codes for CSARDRLAGALEQYF.

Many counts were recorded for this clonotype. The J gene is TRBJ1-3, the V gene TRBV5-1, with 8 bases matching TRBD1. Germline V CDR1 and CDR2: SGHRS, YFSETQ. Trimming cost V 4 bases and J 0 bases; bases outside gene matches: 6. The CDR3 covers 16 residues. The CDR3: CASSGGTGFSGNTIYF. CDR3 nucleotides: TGCGCCAGCAGCGGCGGGACAGGCTTCTCTGGAAACACCATATATTTT.

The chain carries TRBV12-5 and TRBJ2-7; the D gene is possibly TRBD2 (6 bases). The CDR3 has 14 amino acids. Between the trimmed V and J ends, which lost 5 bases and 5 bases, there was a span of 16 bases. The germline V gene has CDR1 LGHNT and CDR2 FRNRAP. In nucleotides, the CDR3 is TGTGCTAGTGGTCCGGTATGGAGGGTTCACGAGCAGTACTTC. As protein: CASGPVWRVHEQYF. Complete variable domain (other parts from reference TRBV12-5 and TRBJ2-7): DARVTQTPRHKVTEMGQEVTMRCQPILGHNTVFWYRQTMMQGLELLAYFRNRAPLDDSGMPKDRFSAEMPDATLATLKIQPSEPRDSAVYFCASGPVWRVHEQYFGPGTRLTVT.

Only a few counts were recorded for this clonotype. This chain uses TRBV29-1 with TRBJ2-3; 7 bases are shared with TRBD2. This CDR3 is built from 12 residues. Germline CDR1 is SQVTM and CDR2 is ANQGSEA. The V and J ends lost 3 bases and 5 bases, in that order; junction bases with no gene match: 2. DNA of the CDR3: TGCAGCGTTGAGTTAGCGGGAGATACGCAGTATTTT. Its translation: CSVELAGDTQYF.

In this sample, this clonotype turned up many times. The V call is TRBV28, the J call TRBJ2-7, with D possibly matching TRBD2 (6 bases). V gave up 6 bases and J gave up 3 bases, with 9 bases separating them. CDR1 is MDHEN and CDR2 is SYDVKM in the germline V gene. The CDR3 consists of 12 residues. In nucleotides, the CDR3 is TGTGCCAGCAGGGATAGCGGCTACGAGCAGTACTTC. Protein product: CASRDSGYEQYF.

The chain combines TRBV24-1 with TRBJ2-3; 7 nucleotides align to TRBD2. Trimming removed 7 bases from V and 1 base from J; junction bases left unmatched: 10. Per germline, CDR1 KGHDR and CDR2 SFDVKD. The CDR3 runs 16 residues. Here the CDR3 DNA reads TGTGCCACCAGCTTCGGGGTTAGCGGGCGCACAGATACGCAGTATTTT. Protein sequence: CATSFGVSGRTDTQYF.

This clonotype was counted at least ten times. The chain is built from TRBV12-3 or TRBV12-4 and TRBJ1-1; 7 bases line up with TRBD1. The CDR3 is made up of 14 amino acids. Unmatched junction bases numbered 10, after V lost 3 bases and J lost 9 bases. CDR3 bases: TGTGCCAGCAGTTTTATGGGGACAGCTAGTCAAGCTTTCTTT. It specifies CASSFMGTASQAFF.

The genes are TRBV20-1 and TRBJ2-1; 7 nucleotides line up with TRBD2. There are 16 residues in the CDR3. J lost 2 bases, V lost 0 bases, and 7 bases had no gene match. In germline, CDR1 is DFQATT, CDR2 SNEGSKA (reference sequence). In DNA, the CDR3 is TGCAGTGCTAGAGATCTTCGGGGGGAAGCCTACAATGAGCAGTTCTTC. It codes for CSARDLRGEAYNEQFF.

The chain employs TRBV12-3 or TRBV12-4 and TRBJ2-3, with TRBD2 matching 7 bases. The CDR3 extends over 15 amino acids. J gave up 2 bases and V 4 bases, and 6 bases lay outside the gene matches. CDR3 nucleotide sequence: TGTGCCAGCAGTTATGCTAGCGGATACACAGATACGCAGTATTTT. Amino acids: CASSYASGYTDTQYF.

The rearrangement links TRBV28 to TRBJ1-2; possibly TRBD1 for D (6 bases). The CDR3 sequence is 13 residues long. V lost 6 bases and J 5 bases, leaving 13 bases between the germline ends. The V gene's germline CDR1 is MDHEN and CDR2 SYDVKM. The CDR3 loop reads CASRRGAAYGYTF. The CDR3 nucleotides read TGTGCCAGCAGGCGGGGGGCGGCGTATGGCTACACCTTC.

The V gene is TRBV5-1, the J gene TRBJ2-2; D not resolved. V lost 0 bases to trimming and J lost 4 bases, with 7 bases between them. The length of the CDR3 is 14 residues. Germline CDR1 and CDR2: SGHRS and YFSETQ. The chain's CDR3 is CASSLETGTGELFF. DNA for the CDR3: TGCGCCAGCAGCTTGGAGACGGGCACCGGGGAGCTGTTTTTT.

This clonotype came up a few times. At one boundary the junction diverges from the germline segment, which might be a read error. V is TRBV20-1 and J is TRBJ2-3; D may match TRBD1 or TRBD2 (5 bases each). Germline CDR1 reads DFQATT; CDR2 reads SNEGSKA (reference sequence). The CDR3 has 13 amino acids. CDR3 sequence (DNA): TGCGGTGCTAGAGGGACGGCGGCAGATACGCAGTATTTT. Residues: CGARGTAADTQYF.

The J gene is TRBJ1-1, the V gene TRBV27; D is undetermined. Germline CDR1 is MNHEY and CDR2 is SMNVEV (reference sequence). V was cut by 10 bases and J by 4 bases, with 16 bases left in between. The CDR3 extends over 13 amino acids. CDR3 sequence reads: CAIGRPAGTEAFF. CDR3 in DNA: TGTGCCATTGGGAGACCAGCGGGCACTGAAGCTTTCTTT.

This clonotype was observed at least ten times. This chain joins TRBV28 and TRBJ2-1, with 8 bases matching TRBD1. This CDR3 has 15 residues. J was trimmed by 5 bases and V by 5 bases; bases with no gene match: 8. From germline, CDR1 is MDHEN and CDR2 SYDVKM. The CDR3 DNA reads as TGTGCCAGCAGTCCACCGGACAGGGCCCACAATGAGCAGTTCTTC. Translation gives CASSPPDRAHNEQFF.

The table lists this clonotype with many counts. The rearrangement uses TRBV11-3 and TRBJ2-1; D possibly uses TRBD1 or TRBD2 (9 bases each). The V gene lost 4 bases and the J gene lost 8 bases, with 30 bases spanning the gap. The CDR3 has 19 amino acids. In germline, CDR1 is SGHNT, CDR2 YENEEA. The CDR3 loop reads CASSSYYRDRAGGPYEQFF. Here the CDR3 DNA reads TGTGCCAGCAGCTCTTATTACAGGGACAGGGCGGGAGGGCCCTATGAGCAGTTCTTC.

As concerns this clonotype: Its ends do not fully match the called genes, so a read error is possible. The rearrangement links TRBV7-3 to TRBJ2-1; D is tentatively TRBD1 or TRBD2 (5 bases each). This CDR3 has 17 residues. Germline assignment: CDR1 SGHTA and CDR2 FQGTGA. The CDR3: CVSSLDGARGDGNEQFF. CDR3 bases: TGTGTCAGCAGCTTAGACGGGGCGAGAGGGGATGGCAATGAGCAGTTCTTC.

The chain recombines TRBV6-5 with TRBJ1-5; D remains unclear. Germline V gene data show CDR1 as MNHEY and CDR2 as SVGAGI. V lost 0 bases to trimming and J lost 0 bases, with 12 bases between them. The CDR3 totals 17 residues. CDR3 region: CASSYSGKPLSNQPQHF. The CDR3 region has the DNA TGTGCCAGCAGTTACTCAGGGAAACCGCTTAGCAATCAGCCCCAGCATTTT.